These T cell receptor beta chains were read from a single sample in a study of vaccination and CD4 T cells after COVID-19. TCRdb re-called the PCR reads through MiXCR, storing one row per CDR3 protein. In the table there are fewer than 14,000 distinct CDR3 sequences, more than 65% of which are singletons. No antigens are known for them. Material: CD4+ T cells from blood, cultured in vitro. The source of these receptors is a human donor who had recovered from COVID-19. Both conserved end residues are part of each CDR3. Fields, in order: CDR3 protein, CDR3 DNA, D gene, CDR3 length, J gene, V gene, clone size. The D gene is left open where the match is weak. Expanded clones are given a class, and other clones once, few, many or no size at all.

CDR3: CSATQGAGNTQYF; DNA: TGCAGTGCTACACAGGGGGCCGGGAATACGCAGTATTTT; D: TRBD1; length: 13; J: TRBJ2-3; V: TRBV20-1; size: once
CDR3: CASSLFSTGNQPQHF; DNA: TGTGCCAGCAGTTTATTTAGCACAGGGAATCAGCCCCAGCATTTT; D: NA; length: 15; J: TRBJ1-5; V: TRBV28; size: NA
CDR3: CATSRDITETQYF; DNA: TGTGCCACCAGCAGAGATATTACGGAGACCCAGTACTTC; D: NA; length: 13; J: TRBJ2-5; V: TRBV15; size: NA
CDR3: CASRSAGGGVDQPQHF; DNA: TGTGCCAGCAGATCGGCCGGGGGGGGAGTTGATCAGCCCCAGCATTTT; D: NA; length: 16; J: TRBJ1-5; V: TRBV6-1; size: NA
CDR3: CASSYSAGQGYGYTF; DNA: TGTGCCAGCAGTTACTCTGCGGGACAGGGGTATGGCTACACCTTC; D: TRBD1; length: 15; J: TRBJ1-2; V: TRBV6-5; size: NA
CDR3: CASSFSGARNQPQHF; DNA: TGTGCCAGCAGTTTCAGCGGGGCACGAAATCAGCCCCAGCATTTT; D: NA; length: 15; J: TRBJ1-5; V: TRBV28; size: NA
CDR3: CATRRGAGGMFEAFF; DNA: TGTGCCACCCGTCGGGGGGCAGGGGGGATGTTCGAAGCTTTCTTT; D: TRBD1; length: 15; J: TRBJ1-1; V: TRBV5-8; size: NA
CDR3: CASSPLAIANSPLHF; DNA: TGTGCCAGCAGTCCATTGGCCATTGCTAATTCACCCCTCCACTTT; D: NA; length: 15; J: TRBJ1-6; V: TRBV2; size: few
CDR3: CATFLRDSHNYGYTF; DNA: TGTGCCACCTTCCTTCGGGACAGCCATAACTATGGCTACACCTTC; D: TRBD1; length: 15; J: TRBJ1-2; V: TRBV28; size: NA
CDR3: CASSYSGGAEKLFF; DNA: TGTGCCAGCAGTTACTCCGGAGGGGCTGAAAAACTGTTTTTT; D: NA; length: 14; J: TRBJ1-4; V: TRBV6-5; size: once
CDR3: CASSTQGGRSNYGYTF; DNA: TGTGCCAGCAGCACCCAAGGGGGCAGGAGCAACTATGGCTACACCTTC; D: TRBD1; length: 16; J: TRBJ1-2; V: TRBV7-2; size: NA